This TCR beta chain was observed in a study of T cells in Graves' hyperthyroidism and ophthalmopathy. General study results and limits: Blood samples included most of the expanded thyroid clonotypes exceeding 0.001.

This clonotype was detected many times. Its cognate antigen is unknown. Authors of the study amplified TCR beta CDR3 regions from RNA transcripts. First-round RT-PCR with HTBI primers amplified the TCR CDR3 region. TCRdb used MiXCR to reprocess the multiplex PCR reads, holding one entry per CDR3 protein. The sample consists of around 300,000 distinct CDR3 sequences, roughly 20% of them appearing once. Using over 8.5 ml of fresh peripheral blood, PBMCs were prepared. CDR3 size: 12 residues. Germline V lookup: CDR1 DFQATT, CDR2 SNEGSKA (reference sequence). Trimming took off 5 bases at V and 4 bases at J, with 10 bases between the two ends.

V is TRBV20-1 and J is TRBJ2-3; possible D gene TRBD2, 5 bases. Material: blood. The receptor was derived from a middle-aged man with Graves' ophthalmopathy. The CDR3, as DNA: TGCAGTGCTCCACGAGCGGCAGATACGCAGTATTTT. Translated, it gives CSAPRAADTQYF.